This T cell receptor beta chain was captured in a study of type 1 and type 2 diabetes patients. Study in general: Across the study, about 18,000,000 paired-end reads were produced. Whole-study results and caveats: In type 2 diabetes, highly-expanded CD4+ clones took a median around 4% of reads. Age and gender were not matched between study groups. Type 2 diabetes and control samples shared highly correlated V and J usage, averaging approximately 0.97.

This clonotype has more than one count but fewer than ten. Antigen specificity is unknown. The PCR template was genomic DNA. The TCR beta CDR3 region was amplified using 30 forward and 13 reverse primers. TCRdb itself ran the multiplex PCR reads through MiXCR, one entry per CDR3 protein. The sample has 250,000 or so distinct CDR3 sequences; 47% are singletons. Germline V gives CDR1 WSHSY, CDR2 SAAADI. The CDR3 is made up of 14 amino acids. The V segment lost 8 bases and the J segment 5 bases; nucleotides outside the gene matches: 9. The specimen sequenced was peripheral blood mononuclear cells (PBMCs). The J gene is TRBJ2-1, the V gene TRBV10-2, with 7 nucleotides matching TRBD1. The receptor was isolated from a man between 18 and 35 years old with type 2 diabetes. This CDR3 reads CASESLQGHNEQFF. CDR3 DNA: TGCGCCAGCGAATCTTTACAGGGGCACAATGAGCAGTTCTTC.